This T cell receptor (beta chain) was recorded in a study of blood T cell repertoires in COVID-19. Across the whole study: From the United States, Italy and Spain came samples of acute and convalescent COVID-19.

Per the original methods: Amplifying reference gene primers gave estimates of nucleated cell counts. Profiled with immunoSEQ multiplex PCR; TCRdb holds only in-frame clones, not every one. V and J calls and clone size are as listed in that table; D and trimming were resolved from the DNA. The table shows about 140,000 clones, with roughly four fifths occurring only once. This CDR3 contains 14 residues. V lost 0 bases, J lost 7 bases, and 13 bases lay in between. In germline, CDR1 is SGDLS, CDR2 YYNGEE. Only a few counts were recorded for this clone. The TCR comes from a human donor in a cohort sampled during active COVID-19. This chain links TRBV9 with TRBJ1-2; no clear D gene. Sequencing input: peripheral blood. As DNA, the CDR3 is TGTGCCAGCAGCGTAGATCGCACGGGGAGTGGCTACACCTTC. The encoded protein is CASSVDRTGSGYTF.